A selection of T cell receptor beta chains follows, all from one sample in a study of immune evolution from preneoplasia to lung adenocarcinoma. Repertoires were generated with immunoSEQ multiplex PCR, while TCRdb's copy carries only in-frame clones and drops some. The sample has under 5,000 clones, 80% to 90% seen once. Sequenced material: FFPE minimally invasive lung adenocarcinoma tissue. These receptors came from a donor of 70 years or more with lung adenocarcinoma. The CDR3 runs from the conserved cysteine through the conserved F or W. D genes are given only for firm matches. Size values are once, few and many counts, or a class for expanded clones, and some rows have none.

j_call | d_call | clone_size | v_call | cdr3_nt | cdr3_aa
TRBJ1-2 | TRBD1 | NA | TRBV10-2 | TGCGCCAGCAGTGATGCACAGGGGAATGGCTACACCTTC | CASSDAQGNGYTF
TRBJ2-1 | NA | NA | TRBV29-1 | TGCAGCGTTGCTGAGGGCACTTCGCAGTTCTTC | CSVAEGTSQFF
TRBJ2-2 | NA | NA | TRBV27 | TGTGCCAGCAGTTTTGGAACCGAAAGGGGCGGGGAGCTGTTTTTT | CASSFGTERGGELFF
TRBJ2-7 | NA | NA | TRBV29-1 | TGCAGCGTTAGGGGATGGGACTACGAGCAGTACTTC | CSVRGWDYEQYF
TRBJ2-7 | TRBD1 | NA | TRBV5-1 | TGCGCCAGCAGCTTGGGACAGGGGGTCGACGAGCAGTACTTC | CASSLGQGVDEQYF
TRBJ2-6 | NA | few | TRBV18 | TGTGCCAGCTCACCGGGGAACTCTGGGGCCAACGTCCTGACTTTC | CASSPGNSGANVLTF
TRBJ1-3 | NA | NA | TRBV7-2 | TGTGCCAGCAGCTTAGAAAAGGGGCACACCATATATTTT | CASSLEKGHTIYF
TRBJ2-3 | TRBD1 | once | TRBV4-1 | TGCGCCAGCAGCCAAGGAGACCCAAAACAGGGGTTGAGCACAGATACGCAGTATTTT | CASSQGDPKQGLSTDTQYF
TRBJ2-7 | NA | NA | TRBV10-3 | TGTGCCATCAGTACCCGTGCGGGCTTGCGGGGTTCCTACGAGCAGTACTTC | CAISTRAGLRGSYEQYF
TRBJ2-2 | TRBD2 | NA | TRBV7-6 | TGTGCCAGCAGCTTATGGGGACTAGCGGCGAACACCGGGGAGCTGTTTTTT | CASSLWGLAANTGELFF
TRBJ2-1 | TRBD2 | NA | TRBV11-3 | TGTGCCAGCAGCTCGGGCAGCGGGAGGTACAATGAGCAGTTCTTC | CASSSGSGRYNEQFF
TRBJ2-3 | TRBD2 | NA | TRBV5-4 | TGTGCCAGCAGCTTGGCTCTAGCGGGAGCAGTAGATACGCAGTATTTT | CASSLALAGAVDTQYF
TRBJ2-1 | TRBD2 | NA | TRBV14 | TGTGCTAGCAGCCAAGGGCCCGCCTCTAGCGGGAGATTTCTGAGGGAGCAGTTCTTC | CASSQGPASSGRFLREQFF
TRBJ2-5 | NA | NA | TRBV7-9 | TGTGCCAGCAGCTTAGCGGGAGGGGGAGAGACCCAGTACTTC | CASSLAGGGETQYF
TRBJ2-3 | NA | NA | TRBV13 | TGTGCCAGCAGCTTAGGGGACACCGAACTAGGGGAAGCCACAGATACGCAGTATTTT | CASSLGDTELGEATDTQYF
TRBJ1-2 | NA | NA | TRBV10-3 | TGTGCCATCAGGGCAGGGGCAACTAATGGCTACACCTTC | CAIRAGATNGYTF
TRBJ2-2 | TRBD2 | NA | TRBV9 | TGTGCCAGCAGCGTAGGCCTAGCGGGAGAAACCGGGGAGCTGTTTTTT | CASSVGLAGETGELFF
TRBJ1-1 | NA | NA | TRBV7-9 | TGTGCCAGCAGCTTTGCAGGTATGGGGAGCACTGAAGCTTTCTTT | CASSFAGMGSTEAFF
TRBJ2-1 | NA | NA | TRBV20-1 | TGCAGTGCTAGTCCGAGCAATGAGCAGTTCTTC | CSASPSNEQFF
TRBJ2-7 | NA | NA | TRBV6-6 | TGTGCCAGCAGTTACCAATCGGGACAAACATTCTCCGAGCAGTACTTC | CASSYQSGQTFSEQYF
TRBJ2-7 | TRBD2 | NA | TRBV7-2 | TGTGCCAGCAGCTCTAGCGGGATTACCTCCTACGAGCAGTACTTC | CASSSSGITSYEQYF
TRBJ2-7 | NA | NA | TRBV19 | TGTGCCAGTAGCCTGAGGACAGACCACTACGAGCAGTACTTC | CASSLRTDHYEQYF
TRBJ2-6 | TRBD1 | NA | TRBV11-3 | TGTGCCAGCAGCTTAGCACAGGGGGCGCATGGGGCCAACGTCCTGACTTTC | CASSLAQGAHGANVLTF
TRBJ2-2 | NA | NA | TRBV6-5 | TGTGCCAGCAGTTACTCGCGGAGCATCACCGGGGAGCTGTTTTTT | CASSYSRSITGELFF
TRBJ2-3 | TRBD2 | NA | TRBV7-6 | TGTGCCAGCAGCTTAGAAGCCGGAAGACTAGCGGGCTACCCGGGGCTAGATACGCAGTATTTT | CASSLEAGRLAGYPGLDTQYF
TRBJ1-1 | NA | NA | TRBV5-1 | TGCGCCAGCAGGAGTCGGGACGGCGACACTGAAGCTTTCTTT | CASRSRDGDTEAFF
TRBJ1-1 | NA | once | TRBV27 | TGTGCCAGCAGTGACCTGAACACTGAAGCTTTCTTT | CASSDLNTEAFF
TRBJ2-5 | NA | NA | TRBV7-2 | TGTGCCAGCAGCCCTCAGCGTGAGACCCAGTACTTC | CASSPQRETQYF
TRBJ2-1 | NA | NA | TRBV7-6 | TGTGCCAGCAGCTTACTAACCTACAATGAGCAGTTCTTC | CASSLLTYNEQFF
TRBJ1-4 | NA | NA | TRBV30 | TGTGCCTGGAGTGTGCAGGGACTCACTAATGAAAAACTGTTTTTT | CAWSVQGLTNEKLFF
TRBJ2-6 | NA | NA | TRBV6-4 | TGTGCCAGCAGTCCCGGTCCTGGGGCCAACGTCCTGACTTTC | CASSPGPGANVLTF
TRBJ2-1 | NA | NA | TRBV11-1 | TGTGCCAGCAGCTTAGATTGGGGTATGTCCTACAATGAGCAGTTCTTC | CASSLDWGMSYNEQFF
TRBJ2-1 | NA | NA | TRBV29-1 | TGCAGCGGGGGGACTTCTTACAATGAGCAGTTCTTC | CSGGTSYNEQFF
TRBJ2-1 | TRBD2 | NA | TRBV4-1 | TGCGCCAGCACTAGTGGGACTACGATTTTCTTC | CASTSGTTIFF
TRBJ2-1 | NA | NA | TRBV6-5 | TGTGCCAGCAGTCCGCGGTCAAACCGCTACAATGAGCAGTTCTTC | CASSPRSNRYNEQFF
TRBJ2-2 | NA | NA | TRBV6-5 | TGTGCCAGCAGTTTTAGGGGAATCGGCACCGGGGAGCTGTTTTTT | CASSFRGIGTGELFF
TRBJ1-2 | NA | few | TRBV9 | TGTGCCAGCAGCGTAGATCCAGGTGCGGGCGGCTACACCTTC | CASSVDPGAGGYTF
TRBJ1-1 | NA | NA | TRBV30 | TGTGCCTGGATGCCGGGACCCCTCATGAACACTGAAGCTTTCTTT | CAWMPGPLMNTEAFF
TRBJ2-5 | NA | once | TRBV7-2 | TGTGCCAGCAGCTACGGCCTTGAGACCCAGTACTTC | CASSYGLETQYF
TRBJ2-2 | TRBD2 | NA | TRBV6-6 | TGTGCCAGCACGGGGGGAGAGCGAACCGGGGAGCTGTTTTTT | CASTGGERTGELFF
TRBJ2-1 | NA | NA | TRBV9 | TGTGCCAGCAGCGTGGCCCACAATGAGCAGTTCTTC | CASSVAHNEQFF
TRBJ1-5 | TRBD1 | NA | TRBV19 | TGTGCCAGTAGTACAGGGACAGGCAGTCAGCCCCAGCATTTT | CASSTGTGSQPQHF
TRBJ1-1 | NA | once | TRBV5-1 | TGCGCCAGCAGTCAGGTCTTTTTGGAACGGGAGGCGGCTTTCTTT | CASSQVFLEREAAFF
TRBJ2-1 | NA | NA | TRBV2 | TGTGCCAGCACCCTCCGGGACACCGCCTACAATGAGCAGTTCTTC | CASTLRDTAYNEQFF
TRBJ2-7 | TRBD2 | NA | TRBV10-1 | TGCGCCAGCGGGGACTACTCCTACGAGCAGTACTTC | CASGDYSYEQYF
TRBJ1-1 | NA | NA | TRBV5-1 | TGCGCCAGCAGCTTGAGGGGAGACGCTTTCTTT | CASSLRGDAFF
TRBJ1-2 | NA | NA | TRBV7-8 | TGTGCCAGCAGCCCCTCGGAGGGCTATGGCTACACCTTC | CASSPSEGYGYTF
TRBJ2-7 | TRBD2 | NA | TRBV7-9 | TGTGCCAGCAGCTTAGAAGTAGCGGGGTCCTACGAGCAGTACTTC | CASSLEVAGSYEQYF
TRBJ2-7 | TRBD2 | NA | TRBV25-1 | TGTGCCAGCAGTGAATTGGTGGCGGGAGGGCGTGGCGAGCAGTACTTC | CASSELVAGGRGEQYF
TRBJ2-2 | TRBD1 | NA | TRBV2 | TGTGCCAGCGCCCTTTCCCAGGGGGCTGGCGGGGAGCTGTTTTTT | CASALSQGAGGELFF
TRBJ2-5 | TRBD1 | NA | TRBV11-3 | TGTGCCAGCAGCCCCAAGGGGGCGATCGAGACCCAGTACTTC | CASSPKGAIETQYF
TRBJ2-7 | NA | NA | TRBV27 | TGTGCCAGCAGTTCGGGTGTGGAGAGCTCCTACGAGCAGTACTTC | CASSSGVESSYEQYF